The T cell receptor beta chain under discussion was sequenced for a study of T cell responses to AZD1222 COVID-19 vaccine. Findings and caveats of the study: Variant regions that are unmutated are reportedly the target of nearly half of spike-specific TCRs.

Clones were sequenced by immunoSEQ multiplex PCR, and TCRdb holds only the in-frame ones, with some missing. The profile covers roughly 150,000 clones, with roughly 92% appearing a single time and 4.5% to 5.5% taken by the ten largest. Turning to this clone: Its antigen is unidentified.

Germline V gene lookup returns CDR1 MDHEN and CDR2 SYDVKM. The CDR3 runs to 12 residues. The V gene lost 5 bases and the J gene lost 5 bases, with 8 bases spanning the gap. This specimen consisted of peripheral blood, obtained 28 days after the second AZD1222 dose. This sequence joins TRBV28 and TRBJ2-3, with unresolved D. This clonotype was obtained from an adult who received the AZD1222 COVID-19 vaccine. This CDR3 reads CASSEPGDTQYF. The DNA of the CDR3 is TGTGCCAGCAGTGAACCCGGAGATACGCAGTATTTT.